This entry lists 6 T cell receptor beta chains sequenced from one sample in a study of PD-L1 blockade in urothelial cancer. Profiling relied on immunoSEQ multiplex PCR, and the TCRdb table lists in-frame clones only, not all of them. The top ten clones hold 1.5% to 2% of a sample with around 120,000 clones, more than 85% of them seen once. As for time point: peripheral blood 6 weeks after treatment start. The sample in question was PBMCs, obtained around atezolizumab (anti-PD-L1) treatment. The receptors shown here come from a man aged 55 to 70 with urothelial cancer.

The rearrangement joins TRBV6-5 to TRBJ1-2, with 8 bases aligning to TRBD1. Germline V CDR1 and CDR2: MNHEY, SVGAGI. The CDR3 consists of 14 residues. V dropped 6 bases and J dropped 4; count of bases not matched to a gene: 7. Here the CDR3 reads CASSSTGAIYGYTF. The CDR3 region has the DNA TGTGCCAGCAGCTCGACAGGGGCGATCTATGGCTACACCTTC.

The rearrangement uses TRBV13 and TRBJ2-5, with a possible D match to TRBD2 (5 bases). Looked up from germline, CDR1 is PRHDT and CDR2 is FYEKMQ (reference sequence). CDR3 size: 17 residues. V gave up 5 bases and J gave up 4 bases, with 23 bases separating them. The CDR3 here is CASSAGLFGVKRETQYF. For the CDR3, the DNA is TGTGCCAGCAGCGCCGGCCTATTCGGGGTGAAAAGAGAGACCCAGTACTTC.

This clone was picked up one time. The chain uses TRBV10-3 and TRBJ2-1, with 7 nucleotides matching TRBD1. CDR3 size: 14 residues. Germline V gene data show CDR1 as ENHRY and CDR2 as SYGVKD. With 6 bases clipped from V and 12 bases from J, the junction kept 14 bases outside the gene matches. CDR3 DNA: TGTGCCATCAGCGGGGACAGCCTAAAAATATTGCAGTTCTTC. Its protein is CAISGDSLKILQFF.

The V call is TRBV13, the J call TRBJ1-2, with 10 bases that match TRBD1. Trimming cost V 2 bases and J 4 bases; bases outside gene matches: 4. The CDR3 is 15 amino acids. CDR1 is PRHDT, CDR2 FYEKMQ, per germline (reference sequence). The CDR3 DNA follows: TGTGCCAGCAGCTTACGGGACAGGGGATCCTATGGCTACACCTTC. It codes for CASSLRDRGSYGYTF.

The CDR3: CAISDHRGRGETQYF. The DNA for the CDR3 is TGTGCCATCAGTGACCACAGGGGGCGCGGGGAGACCCAGTACTTC. The genes are TRBV10-3 and TRBJ2-5; 9 bases are a match to TRBD1. The germline V gene encodes CDR1 ENHRY and CDR2 SYGVKD. The J segment lost 5 bases and the V segment lost 3 bases, leaving 7 bases of the junction unmatched. The CDR3 is 15 residues long.

The V and J genes are TRBV12-5 and TRBJ2-1; 14 bases are shared with TRBD2. CDR3 length: 20 amino acids. Germline-derived CDR1 and CDR2 are LGHNT and FRNRAP. V trimming: 1 base; J trimming: 1 base; junction bases outside the gene matches: 9. The CDR3 DNA follows: TGTGCTAGTGGTTTGGCCCCGGGACTAGCGGGAGATAGTTCCTACAATGAGCAGTTCTTC. Protein sequence: CASGLAPGLAGDSSYNEQFF. The variable domain in full, completed from reference TRBV12-5 and TRBJ2-1, reads DARVTQTPRHKVTEMGQEVTMRCQPILGHNTVFWYRQTMMQGLELLAYFRNRAPLDDSGMPKDRFSAEMPDATLATLKIQPSEPRDSAVYFCASGLAPGLAGDSSYNEQFFGPGTRLTVL.